The rows below give T cell receptor beta chains drawn from one sample of a study of blood T cells in healthy people across ages. TCRdb used MiXCR to reprocess the 5' RACE reads, holding one entry per CDR3 protein. This table holds 1.2 million to 1.5 million distinct CDR3 sequences, roughly 64% found once. The sequenced sample consisted of blood. Receptor source: a man aged 18 to 30 in good health. Each CDR3 is given with its conserved first and last residue. The D gene is left open where the match is weak. The listing skips clone size in some rows; elsewhere it reads once, few, many or a size class.

clone_size	d_call	v_call	j_call	cdr3_aa	cdr3_nt
few	-	TRBV4-1	TRBJ2-3	CASSQGASNTQYF	TGCGCCAGCAGCCAAGGGGCTTCGAATACGCAGTATTTT
-	TRBD2	TRBV15	TRBJ2-7	CATSSRTSDRDEQYF	TGTGCCACCAGCAGCAGGACTAGTGATCGCGATGAGCAGTACTTC
-	-	TRBV4-1	TRBJ2-7	CASSQERAGEQYF	TGCGCCAGCAGCCAAGAGCGAGCGGGCGAGCAGTACTTC
-	-	TRBV7-6	TRBJ2-2	CASSTRPLAVTGELFF	TGTGCCAGCAGCACCCGTCCCTTGGCGGTCACCGGGGAGCTGTTTTTT
once	-	TRBV6-1	TRBJ1-5	CASGGGFGNQPQHF	TGTGCCAGCGGGGGGGGGTTTGGCAATCAGCCCCAGCATTTT
-	-	TRBV20-1	TRBJ1-6	CSAPPVNSPLHF	TGCAGTGCTCCCCCCGTTAATTCACCCCTCCACTTT
-	-	TRBV25-1	TRBJ2-1	CASSSDPVTFF	TGTGCCAGCAGTTCAGACCCAGTTACGTTCTTC
-	-	TRBV9	TRBJ2-3	CASSVAPGLKDTQYF	TGTGCCAGCAGCGTAGCCCCGGGACTGAAAGATACGCAGTATTTT
-	TRBD2	TRBV7-2	TRBJ2-7	CASAVGRAMRGGQYF	TGTGCCAGCGCAGTCGGTCGAGCGATGCGGGGGGGTCAGTACTTC
-	-	TRBV20-1	TRBJ2-1	CSARGLTGRDEQFF	TGCAGTGCTAGAGGCCTTACAGGGAGGGATGAGCAGTTCTTC
-	-	TRBV7-9	TRBJ2-7	CASSLPGVGEQYF	TGTGCCAGCAGCTTACCCGGAGTTGGCGAGCAGTACTTC
few	TRBD1	TRBV6-5	TRBJ2-1	CASSYPDRGFNEQFF	TGTGCCAGCAGTTACCCGGACAGGGGATTCAATGAGCAGTTCTTC
-	-	TRBV6-5	TRBJ2-7	CASSRDGTASSYEQYF	TGTGCCAGCAGTCGTGATGGGACTGCGAGCTCCTACGAGCAGTACTTC
-	-	TRBV20-1	TRBJ2-6	CSANRDTTSSGANVLTF	TGCAGTGCTAACCGGGACACGACCTCCTCTGGGGCCAACGTCCTGACTTTC
-	-	TRBV28	TRBJ2-3	CASSVTTGPDTQYF	TGTGCCAGCAGCGTTACGACAGGACCTGATACGCAGTATTTT
-	-	TRBV7-9	TRBJ2-1	CASSHPTRDEQFF	TGTGCCAGCAGCCACCCGACTCGGGATGAGCAGTTCTTC
-	-	TRBV6-2/TRBV6-3	TRBJ2-1	CASIHALSRSYNEQFF	TGTGCCAGCATCCACGCCTTGAGCCGCTCCTACAATGAGCAGTTCTTC
-	TRBD2	TRBV5-1	TRBJ2-7	CASSLGLAGGPIHYEQYF	TGCGCCAGCAGCTTGGGGCTAGCGGGAGGGCCGATTCACTACGAGCAGTACTTC
few	-	TRBV7-8	TRBJ2-7	CASSYWGGSYEQYF	TGTGCCAGCAGCTACTGGGGCGGCTCCTACGAGCAGTACTTC
-	-	TRBV20-1	TRBJ2-7	CSARAEGTYEQYF	TGCAGTGCTAGAGCAGAGGGGACCTACGAGCAGTACTTC
-	TRBD2	TRBV14	TRBJ2-3	CASSQDRRGGISDTQYF	TGTGCCAGCAGCCAAGACCGCCGGGGGGGGATTTCAGATACGCAGTATTTT
-	TRBD2	TRBV7-2	TRBJ2-3	CASSLRLAGAMKYF	TGTGCCAGCAGCTTAAGGCTAGCGGGAGCGATGAAGTATTTT
-	TRBD1	TRBV5-1	TRBJ2-7	CASSVVPDRSYEQYF	TGCGCCAGCAGCGTGGTTCCGGACAGGTCCTACGAGCAGTACTTC
many	TRBD2	TRBV6-2/TRBV6-3	TRBJ2-1	CASSYRGVGQFF	TGTGCCAGCAGTTATCGGGGGGTCGGGCAGTTCTTC
once	TRBD2	TRBV10-3	TRBJ2-5	CAIGPSGGINQETQYF	TGTGCCATCGGCCCTAGCGGGGGGATTAATCAAGAGACCCAGTACTTC
once	-	TRBV3-1	TRBJ2-7	CASSQGLVYYEQYF	TGTGCCAGCAGCCAAGGGCTAGTGTACTACGAGCAGTACTTC
-	-	TRBV7-2	TRBJ1-6	CASSLVPSSYNSPLHF	TGTGCCAGCAGCTTAGTCCCGAGCTCCTATAATTCACCCCTCCACTTT
few	TRBD1	TRBV6-5	TRBJ2-5	CASSRTQPRGETQYF	TGTGCCAGCAGTCGAACACAGCCCAGGGGGGAGACCCAGTACTTC
-	-	TRBV28	TRBJ2-5	CASSPRTVSQETQYF	TGTGCCAGCAGTCCCCGGACGGTCTCTCAAGAGACCCAGTACTTC
-	-	TRBV5-1	TRBJ1-5	CASNFPGPTDQPQHF	TGCGCCAGCAACTTCCCCGGGCCCACCGATCAGCCCCAGCATTTT
few	-	TRBV12-3/TRBV12-4	TRBJ2-5	CASHVTSQETQYF	TGTGCCAGCCACGTCACATCCCAAGAGACCCAGTACTTC
once	-	TRBV29-1	TRBJ1-5	CSVAAGEAQPQHF	TGCAGCGTTGCGGCAGGGGAAGCTCAGCCCCAGCATTTT
-	TRBD1	TRBV6-1	TRBJ1-2	CASFDRERTYGYTF	TGTGCCAGCTTTGACAGGGAAAGGACCTATGGCTACACCTTC
few	-	TRBV29-1	TRBJ2-3	CSVTSLSTDTQYF	TGCAGCGTGACCTCACTTAGCACAGATACGCAGTATTTT
-	-	TRBV7-8	TRBJ2-1	CASSLVPTHNEQFF	TGTGCCAGTAGCTTAGTACCAACCCACAATGAGCAGTTCTTC
few	-	TRBV4-1	TRBJ2-3	CASSQGVPRTSTDTQYF	TGCGCCAGTAGCCAAGGAGTCCCGCGGACTAGCACAGATACGCAGTATTTT
-	-	TRBV15	TRBJ2-4	CATSRDQGGNIQYF	TGTGCCACCAGCAGAGATCAGGGGGGAAACATTCAGTACTTC
-	TRBD2	TRBV2	TRBJ2-7	CATHGRTSDKGEQYF	TGTGCCACCCACGGTAGAACTAGCGACAAAGGGGAGCAGTACTTC
-	-	TRBV4-3	TRBJ2-1	CASSQDHGPIYNEQFF	TGCGCCAGCAGCCAAGATCATGGCCCCATCTACAATGAGCAGTTCTTC
-	-	TRBV6-2/TRBV6-3	TRBJ2-5	CASSYRPTWGVQETQYF	TGTGCCAGCAGTTACCGTCCGACATGGGGGGTCCAAGAGACCCAGTACTTC
many	TRBD1	TRBV20-1	TRBJ2-1	CSARPRTGLRYNEQFF	TGCAGTGCTAGACCCCGGACAGGGTTAAGGTACAATGAGCAGTTCTTC
-	-	TRBV29-1	TRBJ2-4	CSVAPSGRIAKNIQYF	TGCAGCGTAGCTCCGTCAGGGCGAATAGCCAAAAACATTCAGTACTTC
-	TRBD2	TRBV9	TRBJ2-1	CASSELAGGRRYNEQFF	TGTGCCAGCAGCGAGCTAGCGGGGGGCCGTCGGTACAATGAGCAGTTCTTC
-	-	TRBV7-9	TRBJ2-1	CASARVWGEQFF	TGTGCCAGCGCCCGGGTGTGGGGTGAGCAGTTCTTC
-	TRBD2	TRBV7-8	TRBJ2-7	CASSLRRAGGPSGEQYF	TGTGCCAGCAGCTTAAGGAGGGCGGGAGGGCCCTCAGGCGAGCAGTACTTC
-	-	TRBV24-1	TRBJ2-3	CATNQGVDTQYF	TGTGCCACCAACCAGGGAGTAGATACGCAGTATTTT
-	-	TRBV27	TRBJ2-7	CASSFLMGTHEQYF	TGTGCCAGCAGTTTTTTGATGGGAACCCACGAGCAGTACTTC
-	TRBD1	TRBV25-1	TRBJ2-3	CASSESRDSRYTQYF	TGTGCCAGCAGTGAATCGAGGGACAGCAGATATACGCAGTATTTT
once	-	TRBV27	TRBJ1-1	CASSFGPQGEAFF	TGTGCCAGCAGTTTCGGGCCGCAGGGGGAAGCTTTCTTT
-	TRBD2	TRBV20-1	TRBJ2-7	CSASLASGSSYEQYF	TGCAGTGCTAGCTTGGCTAGCGGGTCTTCCTACGAGCAGTACTTC
few	-	TRBV10-3	TRBJ2-3	CAILDSSSTDTQYF	TGTGCCATCCTTGACAGTTCTAGCACAGATACGCAGTATTTT
-	-	TRBV7-2	TRBJ2-7	CASLSQDIPSEQYF	TGTGCCAGCCTCTCCCAGGACATACCCTCCGAGCAGTACTTC
-	-	TRBV7-9	TRBJ2-5	CASSPDGGPQYF	TGTGCCAGCAGTCCGGACGGAGGGCCGCAGTACTTC
few	-	TRBV7-2	TRBJ2-5	CASSLVHNYQETQYF	TGTGCCAGCAGCTTAGTCCACAATTACCAAGAGACCCAGTACTTC
-	-	TRBV5-1	TRBJ2-5	CASSQSGPGTQYF	TGCGCCAGCAGCCAAAGCGGGCCGGGGACCCAGTACTTC
few	-	TRBV7-8	TRBJ2-7	CASSPPTQEQYF	TGTGCCAGCAGCCCTCCGACCCAAGAGCAGTACTTC
-	-	TRBV27	TRBJ1-6	CASSLRSSPLHF	TGTGCCAGCAGTTTACGGTCTTCACCCCTCCACTTT
-	TRBD1	TRBV18	TRBJ2-7	CASSQAGTVYEQYF	TGTGCCAGCTCCCAGGCCGGGACAGTCTACGAGCAGTACTTC
once	-	TRBV5-8	TRBJ2-3	CASSLSGSYSTDTQYF	TGTGCCAGCAGTCTCTCAGGTTCTTATAGCACAGATACGCAGTATTTT